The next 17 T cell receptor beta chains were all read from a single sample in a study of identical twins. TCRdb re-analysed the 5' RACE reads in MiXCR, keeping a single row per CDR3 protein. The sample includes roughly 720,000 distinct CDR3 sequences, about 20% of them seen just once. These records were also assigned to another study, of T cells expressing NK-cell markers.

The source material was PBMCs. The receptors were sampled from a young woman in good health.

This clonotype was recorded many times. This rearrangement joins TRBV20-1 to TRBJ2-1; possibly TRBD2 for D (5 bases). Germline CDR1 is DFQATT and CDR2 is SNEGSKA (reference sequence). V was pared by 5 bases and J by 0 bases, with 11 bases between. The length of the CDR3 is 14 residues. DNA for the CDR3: TGCAGTGCTCACGGGGAGCTCTCCTACAATGAGCAGTTCTTC. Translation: CSAHGELSYNEQFF.

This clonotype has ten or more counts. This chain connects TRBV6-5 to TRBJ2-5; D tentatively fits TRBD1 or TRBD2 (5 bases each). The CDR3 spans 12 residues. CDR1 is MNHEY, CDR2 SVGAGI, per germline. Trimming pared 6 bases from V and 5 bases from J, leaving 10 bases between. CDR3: CASREGLETQYF. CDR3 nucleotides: TGTGCCAGCAGAGAGGGGCTGGAGACCCAGTACTTC.

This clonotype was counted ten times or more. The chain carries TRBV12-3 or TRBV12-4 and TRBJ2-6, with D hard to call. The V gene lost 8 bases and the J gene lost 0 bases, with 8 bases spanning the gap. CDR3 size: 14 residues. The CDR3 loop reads CASGVLSGANVLTF. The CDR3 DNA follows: TGTGCCAGCGGGGTCCTCTCTGGGGCCAACGTCCTGACTTTC.

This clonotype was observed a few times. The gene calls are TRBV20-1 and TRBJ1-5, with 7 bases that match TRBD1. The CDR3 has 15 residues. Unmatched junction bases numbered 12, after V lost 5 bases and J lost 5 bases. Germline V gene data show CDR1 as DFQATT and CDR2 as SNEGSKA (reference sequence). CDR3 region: CSAARGPGGDQPQHF. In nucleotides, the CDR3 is TGCAGTGCTGCAAGGGGGCCGGGGGGCGATCAGCCCCAGCATTTT.

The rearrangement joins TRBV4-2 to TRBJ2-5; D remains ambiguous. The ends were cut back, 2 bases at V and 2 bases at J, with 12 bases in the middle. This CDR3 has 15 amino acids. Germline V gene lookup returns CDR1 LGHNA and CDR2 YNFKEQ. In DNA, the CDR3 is TGTGCCAGCAGCCAACCGACCGGGTCACAAGAGACCCAGTACTTC. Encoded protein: CASSQPTGSQETQYF.

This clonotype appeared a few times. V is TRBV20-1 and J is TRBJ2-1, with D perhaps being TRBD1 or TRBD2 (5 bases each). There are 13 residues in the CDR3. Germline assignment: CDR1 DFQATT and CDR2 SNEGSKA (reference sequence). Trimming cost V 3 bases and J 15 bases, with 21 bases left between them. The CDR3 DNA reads TGCAGTGCTAGGGGGGTCGCCCCCCACTCCCGGTTCTTC. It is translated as CSARGVAPHSRFF.

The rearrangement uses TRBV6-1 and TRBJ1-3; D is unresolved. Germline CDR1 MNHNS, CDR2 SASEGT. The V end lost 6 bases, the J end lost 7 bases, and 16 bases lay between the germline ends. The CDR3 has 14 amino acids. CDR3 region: CASSATGIPNTIYF. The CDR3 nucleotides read TGTGCCAGCAGCGCCACCGGTATCCCGAACACCATATATTTT.

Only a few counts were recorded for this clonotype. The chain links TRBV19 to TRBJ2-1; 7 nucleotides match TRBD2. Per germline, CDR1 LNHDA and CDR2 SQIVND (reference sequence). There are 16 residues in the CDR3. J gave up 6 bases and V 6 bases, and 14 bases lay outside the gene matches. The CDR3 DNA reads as TGTGCCAGTAGCAACAGCCTTGGACTAGGTCTCAATGAGCAGTTCTTC. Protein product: CASSNSLGLGLNEQFF.

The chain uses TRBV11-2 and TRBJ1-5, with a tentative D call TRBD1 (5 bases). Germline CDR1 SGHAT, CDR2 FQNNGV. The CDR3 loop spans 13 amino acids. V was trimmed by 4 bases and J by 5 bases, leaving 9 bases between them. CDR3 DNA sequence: TGTGCCAGCAGCTGGACAATAGATCAGCCCCAGCATTTT. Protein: CASSWTIDQPQHF.

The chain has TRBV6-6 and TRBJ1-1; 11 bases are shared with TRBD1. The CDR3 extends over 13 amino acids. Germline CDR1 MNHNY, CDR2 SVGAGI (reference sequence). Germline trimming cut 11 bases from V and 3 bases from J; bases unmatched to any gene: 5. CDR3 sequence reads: CAGGTGGYTEAFF. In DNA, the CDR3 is TGTGCCGGGGGGACAGGGGGGTACACTGAAGCTTTCTTT.

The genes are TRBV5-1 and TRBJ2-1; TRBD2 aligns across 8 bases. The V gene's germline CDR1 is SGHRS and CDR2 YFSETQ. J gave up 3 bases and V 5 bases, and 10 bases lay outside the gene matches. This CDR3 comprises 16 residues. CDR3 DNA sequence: TGCGCCAGCAGTCTCTATTCGGCGGGAGGCTACAATGAGCAGTTCTTC. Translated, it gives CASSLYSAGGYNEQFF.

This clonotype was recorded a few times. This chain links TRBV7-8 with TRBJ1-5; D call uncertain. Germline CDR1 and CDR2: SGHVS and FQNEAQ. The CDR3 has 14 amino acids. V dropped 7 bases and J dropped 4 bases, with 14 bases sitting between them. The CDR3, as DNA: TGTGCCAGCAACTTGGCCGGTTGGAATCAGCCCCAGCATTTT. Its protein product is CASNLAGWNQPQHF.

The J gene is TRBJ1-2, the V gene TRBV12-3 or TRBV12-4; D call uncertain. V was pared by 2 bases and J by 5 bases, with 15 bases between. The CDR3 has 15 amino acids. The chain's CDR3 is CASSLRTARTYGYTF. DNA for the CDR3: TGTGCCAGCAGTTTAAGGACTGCGAGGACGTATGGCTACACCTTC.

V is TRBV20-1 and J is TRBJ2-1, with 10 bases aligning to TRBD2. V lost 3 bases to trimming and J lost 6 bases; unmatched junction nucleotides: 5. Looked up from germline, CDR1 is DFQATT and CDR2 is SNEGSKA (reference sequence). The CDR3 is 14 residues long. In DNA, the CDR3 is TGCAGTGCTAGCAAGCGGGGGGGCTCCAATGAGCAGTTCTTC. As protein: CSASKRGGSNEQFF.

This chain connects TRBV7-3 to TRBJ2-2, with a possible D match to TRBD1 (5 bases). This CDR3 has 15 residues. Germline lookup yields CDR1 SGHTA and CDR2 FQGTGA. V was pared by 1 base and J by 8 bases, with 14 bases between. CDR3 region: CASSLKGSTYGELFF. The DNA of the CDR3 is TGTGCCAGCAGCTTAAAGGGGTCTACGTATGGGGAGCTGTTTTTT.

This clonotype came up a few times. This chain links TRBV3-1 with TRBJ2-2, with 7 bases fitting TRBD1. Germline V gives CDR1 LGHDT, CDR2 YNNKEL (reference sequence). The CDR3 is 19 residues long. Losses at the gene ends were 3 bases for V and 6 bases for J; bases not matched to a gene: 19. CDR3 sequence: CASSQGARWQGVHAGELFF. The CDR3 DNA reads TGTGCCAGCAGCCAGGGGGCCCGTTGGCAGGGGGTTCATGCCGGGGAGCTGTTTTTT.

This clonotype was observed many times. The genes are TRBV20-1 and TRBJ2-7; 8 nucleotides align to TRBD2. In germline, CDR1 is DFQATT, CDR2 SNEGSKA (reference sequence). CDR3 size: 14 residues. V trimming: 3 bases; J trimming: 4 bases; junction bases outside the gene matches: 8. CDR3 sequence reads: CSASYGRARYEQYF. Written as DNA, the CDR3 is TGCAGTGCTAGTTACGGGAGGGCCAGGTACGAGCAGTACTTC.